The TCR beta chain described here comes from a study of regulatory dendritic cells for organ transplantation. About the research overall: Dendritic cell cultures received LPS on day 6. Study-wide points: Regulatory dendritic cells appeared to expand memory CD8+ clones less than mature ones.

Profiling relied on immunoSEQ multiplex PCR, and the TCRdb table lists in-frame clones only, not all of them. The sample gives around 12,000 clones, about nine tenths of which show up once; 0.22% is in the top ten. For this clone: The antigen is undetermined.

Germline assignment: CDR1 MDHEN and CDR2 SYDVKM. The CDR3 totals 16 residues. V shed 5 bases, J shed 2 bases, and the junction held 10 bases outside the gene matches. Sorted subsets were CFSE-labeled and cultured approximately 5 days with allogeneic dendritic cells. Sequencing was done on a sample of naive CD8+ T cells from blood cultured with regulatory dendritic cells. Subset denoted: CD45RA+ naive T cells. This TCR came from a human donor in good health. The J gene is TRBJ2-5, the V gene TRBV28; 8 bases line up with TRBD2. CDR3 nucleotide sequence: TGTGCCAGCAGTCCACCGGGACTAGGGGGGCAAGAGACCCAGTACTTC. Protein sequence: CASSPPGLGGQETQYF.